A selection of T cell receptor beta chains follows, all from one sample in a study of identical twins. A single record per CDR3 protein comes from TCRdb applying MiXCR to the 5' RACE reads. The sample holds about 240,000 distinct CDR3 sequences; about 13% are singletons and the top ten take about 3.9%. These records were also assigned to another study, of yellow fever vaccine responses in identical twins.

The sequencing sample was made of memory (CD45RO+) T cells sorted from blood. Every receptor here comes from a woman aged 18 to 35 in good health. CDR3s include the opening cysteine and the closing phenylalanine or tryptophan. Fields, in order: D gene, clone size, J gene, V gene, CDR3 DNA, CDR3 protein. The D gene is left open where the match is weak. Only some rows state a clone size, as once, few, many or a class for expanded clones.

d_call: TRBD1; clone_size: few; j_call: TRBJ2-7; v_call: TRBV25-1; cdr3_nt: TGTGCCAGCACGTTATACAGGGGGCTAGACGAGCAGTACTTC; cdr3_aa: CASTLYRGLDEQYF
d_call: NA; clone_size: many; j_call: TRBJ1-1; v_call: TRBV12-3/TRBV12-4; cdr3_nt: TGTGCCAGCAGTTTAATGGAAATGAACACTGAAGCTTTCTTT; cdr3_aa: CASSLMEMNTEAFF
d_call: TRBD1; clone_size: NA; j_call: TRBJ2-7; v_call: TRBV6-4; cdr3_nt: TGTGCCAGCAGCCCAGGGGGACAGGGGGCTTCCGAGCAGTACTTC; cdr3_aa: CASSPGGQGASEQYF
d_call: NA; clone_size: NA; j_call: TRBJ2-3; v_call: TRBV5-1; cdr3_nt: TGCGCCAGCAGCTTGGCCTATGGGCAGCGCACAGATACGCAGTATTTT; cdr3_aa: CASSLAYGQRTDTQYF
d_call: TRBD2; clone_size: few; j_call: TRBJ2-7; v_call: TRBV12-3/TRBV12-4; cdr3_nt: TGTGCCAGCAGTTTAGCGACGACTAGCTCAGACGAGCAGTACTTC; cdr3_aa: CASSLATTSSDEQYF
d_call: NA; clone_size: NA; j_call: TRBJ1-5; v_call: TRBV12-5; cdr3_nt: TGTGCTAGTGGTAGTCCAGGGGCCAGTGGCAATCAGCCCCAGCATTTT; cdr3_aa: CASGSPGASGNQPQHF
d_call: NA; clone_size: NA; j_call: TRBJ1-1; v_call: TRBV20-1; cdr3_nt: TGCAGTGCTAGATTAACCGACGGCGGAACGGCTGAAGCTTTCTTT; cdr3_aa: CSARLTDGGTAEAFF
d_call: TRBD2; clone_size: many; j_call: TRBJ2-1; v_call: TRBV20-1; cdr3_nt: TGCAGTGCTGCCGGGACTATTAAAGATGAGCAGTTCTTC; cdr3_aa: CSAAGTIKDEQFF
d_call: TRBD2; clone_size: NA; j_call: TRBJ2-5; v_call: TRBV4-1; cdr3_nt: TGCGCCAGCAGCCAAGAAGAGCGGGGGGCGGGGGAGACCCAGTACTTC; cdr3_aa: CASSQEERGAGETQYF
d_call: TRBD2; clone_size: NA; j_call: TRBJ2-1; v_call: TRBV5-4; cdr3_nt: TGTGCCAGCAGCTTACAGGGACTAGCGGGCTCCCGCTCCTACAATGAGCAGTTCTTC; cdr3_aa: CASSLQGLAGSRSYNEQFF
d_call: NA; clone_size: NA; j_call: TRBJ2-7; v_call: TRBV12-3/TRBV12-4; cdr3_nt: TGTGCCAGCAGTTCCGGGACAGAAATTTCTAGCGCCGAGCAGTACTTC; cdr3_aa: CASSSGTEISSAEQYF
d_call: NA; clone_size: NA; j_call: TRBJ1-2; v_call: TRBV9; cdr3_nt: TGTGCCAGCAGCGCGGCGGTCAACCTATATGGCTACACCTTC; cdr3_aa: CASSAAVNLYGYTF
d_call: NA; clone_size: NA; j_call: TRBJ2-3; v_call: TRBV12-3/TRBV12-4; cdr3_nt: TGTGCCAGCAGTCCACGGACACCGAATACGCAGTATTTT; cdr3_aa: CASSPRTPNTQYF
d_call: TRBD2; clone_size: NA; j_call: TRBJ2-7; v_call: TRBV10-1; cdr3_nt: TGCGCCAGCAGTGATCTCCGGACTAGCGGGACCTACGAGCAGTACTTC; cdr3_aa: CASSDLRTSGTYEQYF
d_call: NA; clone_size: NA; j_call: TRBJ1-5; v_call: TRBV20-1; cdr3_nt: TGCAGTGCTACAGGAATTGTTTATAGCAATCAGCCCCAGCATTTT; cdr3_aa: CSATGIVYSNQPQHF
d_call: TRBD1; clone_size: many; j_call: TRBJ2-7; v_call: TRBV5-1; cdr3_nt: TGCGCCAGCAGCGAACAGGGGCTCCTCGAGCAGTACTTC; cdr3_aa: CASSEQGLLEQYF
d_call: NA; clone_size: NA; j_call: TRBJ2-1; v_call: TRBV6-5; cdr3_nt: TGTGCCAGCAGTTACTCGACCCGGCAGGGGAGGTACAATGAGCAGTTCTTC; cdr3_aa: CASSYSTRQGRYNEQFF
d_call: TRBD1; clone_size: NA; j_call: TRBJ1-4; v_call: TRBV5-6; cdr3_nt: TGTGCCAGCAGCCTCAGACAGGGACACGAAAAACTGTTTTTT; cdr3_aa: CASSLRQGHEKLFF
d_call: NA; clone_size: few; j_call: TRBJ1-4; v_call: TRBV20-1; cdr3_nt: TGCAGTGCACAGAAGGCTGTAGCTAATGAAAAACTGTTTTTT; cdr3_aa: CSAQKAVANEKLFF
d_call: NA; clone_size: NA; j_call: TRBJ1-6; v_call: TRBV6-5; cdr3_nt: TGTGCCAGCAGTTACAGGGAGCCTAATTCACCCCTCCACTTT; cdr3_aa: CASSYREPNSPLHF
d_call: NA; clone_size: NA; j_call: TRBJ2-7; v_call: TRBV19; cdr3_nt: TGTGCCAGTAGTATTGAGGGGTCCTACGAGCAGTACTTC; cdr3_aa: CASSIEGSYEQYF
d_call: NA; clone_size: few; j_call: TRBJ2-2; v_call: TRBV20-1; cdr3_nt: TGCAGTGCTAGTGGCGGGGCTAGCACTATCGCGAACACCGGGGAGCTGTTTTTT; cdr3_aa: CSASGGASTIANTGELFF
d_call: TRBD1; clone_size: many; j_call: TRBJ2-3; v_call: TRBV3-1; cdr3_nt: TGTGCCAGCAGCCACCTGCCTCGGGACAGGGAAGGAACAGATACGCAGTATTTT; cdr3_aa: CASSHLPRDREGTDTQYF
d_call: NA; clone_size: NA; j_call: TRBJ2-3; v_call: TRBV12-3/TRBV12-4; cdr3_nt: TGTGCCAGCAGTTCAGGTGGAGATACGCAGTATTTT; cdr3_aa: CASSSGGDTQYF
d_call: NA; clone_size: many; j_call: TRBJ2-7; v_call: TRBV7-2; cdr3_nt: TGTGCCAGCAGCTTAGGAGGTACTTCCTACGAGCAGTACTTC; cdr3_aa: CASSLGGTSYEQYF
d_call: NA; clone_size: few; j_call: TRBJ2-7; v_call: TRBV20-1; cdr3_nt: TGCAGTGCTAAGAGGGAGTTCGGGGTCGAGCAGTACTTC; cdr3_aa: CSAKREFGVEQYF
d_call: NA; clone_size: NA; j_call: TRBJ2-1; v_call: TRBV28; cdr3_nt: TGTGCCAGCTATGGGCTCCTGCCCAACAATGAGCAGTTCTTC; cdr3_aa: CASYGLLPNNEQFF
d_call: NA; clone_size: NA; j_call: TRBJ1-4; v_call: TRBV2; cdr3_nt: TGTGCCAGCAGCTCCGAGGGGGAAAAACTGTTTTTT; cdr3_aa: CASSSEGEKLFF
d_call: TRBD1; clone_size: NA; j_call: TRBJ2-7; v_call: TRBV20-1; cdr3_nt: TGCAGTGCTAGACCGGGACAGGGGTTCGAGCAGTACTTC; cdr3_aa: CSARPGQGFEQYF
d_call: NA; clone_size: NA; j_call: TRBJ1-5; v_call: TRBV7-9; cdr3_nt: TGTGCCAGCAGCTTAGGACGCGCCGGTAGCGGCAATCAGCCCCAGCATTTT; cdr3_aa: CASSLGRAGSGNQPQHF
d_call: TRBD1; clone_size: many; j_call: TRBJ2-2; v_call: TRBV20-1; cdr3_nt: TGCAGTGCTAGAGTAGGACAGGGGGACACCGGGGAGCTGTTTTTT; cdr3_aa: CSARVGQGDTGELFF
d_call: NA; clone_size: few; j_call: TRBJ1-5; v_call: TRBV6-1; cdr3_nt: TGTGCCAGCAGTCCACGGAGTGTGGGGAGGAGCAATCAGCCCCAGCATTTT; cdr3_aa: CASSPRSVGRSNQPQHF
d_call: TRBD2; clone_size: many; j_call: TRBJ2-3; v_call: TRBV18; cdr3_nt: TGTGCCAGCTCACCAGGCGGGACTAGCGGGAGCACTAGCACAGATACGCAGTATTTT; cdr3_aa: CASSPGGTSGSTSTDTQYF
d_call: TRBD2; clone_size: NA; j_call: TRBJ2-5; v_call: TRBV7-6; cdr3_nt: TGTGCCAGCAGCGTTGGACTAGAGAAGTACTTC; cdr3_aa: CASSVGLEKYF
d_call: NA; clone_size: few; j_call: TRBJ2-1; v_call: TRBV7-9; cdr3_nt: TGTGCCAGCAGCTCCAACACGGGACTCTCCTACAATGAGCAGTTCTTC; cdr3_aa: CASSSNTGLSYNEQFF
d_call: TRBD2; clone_size: NA; j_call: TRBJ2-2; v_call: TRBV5-6; cdr3_nt: TGTGCCAGCAGCTTGATCCTAGCGGGGGGCACCGGGGAGCTGTTTTTT; cdr3_aa: CASSLILAGGTGELFF